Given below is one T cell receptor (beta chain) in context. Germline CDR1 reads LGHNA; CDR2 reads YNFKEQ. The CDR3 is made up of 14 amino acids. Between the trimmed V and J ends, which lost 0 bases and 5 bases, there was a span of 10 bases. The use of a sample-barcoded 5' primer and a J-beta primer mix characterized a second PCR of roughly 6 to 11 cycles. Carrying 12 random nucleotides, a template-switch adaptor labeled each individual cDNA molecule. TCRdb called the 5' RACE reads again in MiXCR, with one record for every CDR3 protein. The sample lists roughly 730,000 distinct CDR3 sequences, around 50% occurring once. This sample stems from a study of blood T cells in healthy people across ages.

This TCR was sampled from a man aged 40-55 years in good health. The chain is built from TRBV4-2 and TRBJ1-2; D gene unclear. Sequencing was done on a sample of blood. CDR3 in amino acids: CASSQDQASYGYTF. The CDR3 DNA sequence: TGTGCCAGCAGCCAAGATCAGGCGTCATATGGCTACACCTTC.